These 27 T cell receptor beta chains were sequenced from one sample in a study of spatial heterogeneity in lung cancer. Study-wide results and limits: The study found that expanded intratumoral alpha and beta TCR counts tracked tumor mutation counts.

Specified time point: sample taken at primary tumor resection. TCRdb re-derived calls from the 5' RACE reads in MiXCR, one entry per CDR3 protein. The sample includes over 6,000 distinct CDR3 sequences, around 14% of them seen just once. No antigen is known for these receptors. The sequencing here drew on lung tumor tissue, taken at surgery. These TCRs come from a male donor with early-stage non-small cell lung cancer.

This clonotype has just a few counts. For a library built for alpha chains, this beta chain is a stray read; little rests on its size. The chain has TRBV20-1 and TRBJ2-1; D is ambiguous. CDR1 is DFQATT and CDR2 is SNEGSKA in the germline V gene (reference sequence). Between the trimmed V and J ends, which lost 8 bases and 6 bases, there was a span of 11 bases. This CDR3 has 11 amino acids. CDR3 sequence: CSSATTNEQFF. DNA of the CDR3: TGCAGTAGTGCTACCACCAATGAGCAGTTCTTC.

This clonotype was seen many times. Because the library targeted alpha chains, this beta chain is an off-target read whose size means little. This chain uses TRBV27 with TRBJ2-5; maybe TRBD1 (5 bases). Per germline, CDR1 MNHEY and CDR2 SMNVEV (reference sequence). The CDR3 runs 13 residues. V lost 4 bases and J lost 5, with 11 bases in between. The DNA of the CDR3 is TGTGCCAGCAGTTCCAGGGTGGCCGAGACCCAGTACTTC. It specifies CASSSRVAETQYF.

A word on this clonotype: Being off target in a library aimed at alpha chains, this beta chain has a size of little meaning. This chain joins TRBV6-2 or TRBV6-3 and TRBJ2-1, with D maybe TRBD1 (6 bases). Germline CDR1 and CDR2: MNHEY and SVGEGT. The CDR3 consists of 14 residues. V lost 7 bases, J lost 2 bases, and 12 bases lay in between. The DNA for the CDR3 is TGTGCCAGCACCCTGGACAGACCCTACAATGAGCAGTTCTTC. This gives the protein CASTLDRPYNEQFF.

This clonotype was picked up many times. This beta chain came through as a stray read in a library set up for alpha chains, and its size says little. V is TRBV28 and J is TRBJ2-1; D call uncertain. Germline V gene data show CDR1 as MDHEN and CDR2 as SYDVKM. V was pared by 6 bases and J by 2 bases, with 11 bases between. The CDR3 loop spans 14 amino acids. The CDR3 here is CASRVDAAYNEQFF. Written as DNA, the CDR3 is TGTGCCAGCAGGGTTGACGCGGCCTACAATGAGCAGTTCTTC.

This clonotype is medium-sized by share. This beta chain turned up in a library designed for alpha chains; as an off-target read, its abundance says little. The V call is TRBV5-1, the J call TRBJ2-1; D not resolved. The CDR3 runs 14 residues. CDR1 and CDR2 (germline): SGHRS, YFSETQ. V was pared by 0 bases and J by 5 bases, with 9 bases between. In DNA, the CDR3 is TGCGCCAGCAGCTTGGGGTCCCGAGACAATGAGCAGTTCTTC. Translation gives CASSLGSRDNEQFF.

There are a few counts of this clonotype. The library was built for alpha chains, so this beta chain is an off-target read and its size means little. The V gene is TRBV7-2, the J gene TRBJ2-3, with D hard to call. V was cut by 4 bases and J by 3 bases, with 14 bases left in between. The germline gives CDR1 SGHTA, CDR2 FQGNSA. The CDR3 is made up of 15 amino acids. CDR3 coding DNA: TGTGCCAGCAGCTCAGTGGTTGGATGGACAGATACGCAGTATTTT. It encodes CASSSVVGWTDTQYF. The whole variable domain, remainder taken from reference TRBV7-2 and TRBJ2-3, is GAGVSQSPSNKVTEKGKDVELRCDPISGHTALYWYRQSLGQGLEFLIYFQGNSAPDKSGLPSDRFSAERTGGSVSTLTIQRTQQEDSAVYLCASSSVVGWTDTQYFGPGTRLTVL.

This clonotype was counted many times. The library was built for alpha chains, so this beta chain is an off-target read and its size means little. The chain carries TRBV20-1 and TRBJ2-3; TRBD1 matches 7 bases. This CDR3 is built from 16 residues. The V and J ends lost 0 bases and 3 bases, in that order; junction bases with no gene match: 9. CDR1 is DFQATT, CDR2 SNEGSKA, per germline (reference sequence). The CDR3 DNA is TGCAGTGCTAGAGATCCGCAGGGACAGATAACAGATACGCAGTATTTT. It is translated as CSARDPQGQITDTQYF.

By share of the sample, this clonotype is medium-sized. This beta chain came through as a stray read in a library set up for alpha chains, and its size says little. The V gene is TRBV9, the J gene TRBJ2-2; 7 bases align to TRBD2. Germline V lookup: CDR1 SGDLS, CDR2 YYNGEE. V dropped 3 bases and J dropped 7; count of bases not matched to a gene: 6. The CDR3 length is 14 residues. This chain's CDR3 is CASSGGLVNGELFF. The CDR3 DNA sequence: TGTGCCAGCAGCGGAGGACTAGTTAACGGGGAGCTGTTTTTT.

Ten or more counts support this clonotype. Since the library was made to target alpha chains, this beta chain is a stray read and its abundance is not meaningful. This chain connects TRBV5-8 to TRBJ2-6, with D hard to call. From germline, CDR1 is SGHTS and CDR2 YDEGEE. V was clipped by 2 bases and J by 2 bases, with 8 bases between them. CDR3 length equals 15 residues. CDR3 residues: CASSFPQAGANVLTF. In DNA, the CDR3 is TGTGCCAGCAGCTTTCCCCAAGCTGGGGCCAACGTCCTGACTTTC.

By share, this clonotype counts as medium-sized. This beta chain was picked up by a library intended for alpha chains and is off target, so its count carries little meaning. The chain employs TRBV12-3 or TRBV12-4 and TRBJ1-2; D may be TRBD1 (6 bases). V was pared by 3 bases and J by 4 bases, with 15 bases between. The CDR3 spans 15 residues. The CDR3, as DNA: TGTGCCAGCAGTTTGGGGGGCAGGGATATCTATGGCTACACCTTC. Its translation is CASSLGGRDIYGYTF.

In this sample, this clonotype turned up a few times. Within a library made for alpha chains, this beta chain is off target, and its count is uninformative. The gene calls are TRBV9 and TRBJ2-7, with D perhaps matching TRBD1 (5 bases). Germline V gene data show CDR1 as SGDLS and CDR2 as YYNGEE. The CDR3 covers 13 residues. The V and J ends lost 8 bases and 3 bases respectively, with 15 bases between them. The CDR3 region is CARRKGISYEQYF. For the CDR3, the DNA is TGTGCCAGACGGAAGGGGATAAGCTACGAGCAGTACTTC. The entire variable domain, with the rest obtained from reference TRBV9 and TRBJ2-7, is as follows: DSGVTQTPKHLITATGQRVTLRCSPRSGDLSVYWYQQSLDQGLQFLIQYYNGEERAKGNILERFSAQQFPDLHSELNLSSLELGDSALYFCARRKGISYEQYFGPGTRLTVT.

By frequency in the sample, this clonotype is medium-sized. Because the library targeted alpha chains, this beta chain is an off-target read whose size means little. The J gene is TRBJ2-1, the V gene TRBV6-6; TRBD2 agrees at 10 bases. V lost 8 bases and J lost 15; bases outside the gene matches: 7. The CDR3 runs to 11 residues. Germline loops: CDR1 MNHNY, CDR2 SVGAGI (reference sequence). In DNA, the CDR3 is TGTGCCAGCGGCAAGCGGGAGGGGGGGTTCTTC. Its translation: CASGKREGGFF.

This clonotype is medium-sized in the sample. For a library built for alpha chains, this beta chain is a stray read; little rests on its size. V and J are TRBV7-8 and TRBJ2-5, with D unclear. The CDR3 sequence is 16 residues long. Germline CDR1 SGHVS, CDR2 FQNEAQ. Trimming took 4 bases from V and 0 from J, leaving 15 bases between them. CDR3 nucleotides: TGTGCCAGCAGCTATGGGCAGGCGACCTACCAAGAGACCCAGTACTTC. Translating it yields CASSYGQATYQETQYF.

About this clonotype itself: This beta chain turned up in a library designed for alpha chains; as an off-target read, its abundance says little. The chain couples TRBV7-2 to TRBJ2-7, with 9 bases that match TRBD2. Germline trimming cut 4 bases from V and 4 bases from J; bases unmatched to any gene: 5. The CDR3 is 14 amino acids. Germline loops: CDR1 SGHTA, CDR2 FQGNSA. In DNA form, the CDR3 reads TGTGCCAGCAGCTCCTCGGCGGGGGGGTACGAGCAGTACTTC. This translates into CASSSSAGGYEQYF.

By sample share, this clonotype is medium-sized. A library made for alpha chains picked up this beta chain off target, so its size means little. The rearrangement uses TRBV28 and TRBJ1-2, with a weak D call TRBD1 (6 bases). The CDR3 extends over 16 amino acids. The V end was cut by 4 bases, the J end by 4 bases, with 19 bases between. The germline V gene encodes CDR1 MDHEN and CDR2 SYDVKM. CDR3 nucleotide sequence: TGTGCCAGCAGTTCAAACCGGGGGGACACAATCTATGGCTACACCTTC. It specifies CASSSNRGDTIYGYTF.

This clonotype appeared many times. This beta chain represents an off-target read in a library built for alpha chains; its size is of limited meaning. The CDR3 coding sequence is TGTGCCAGCAGTCAACGCGGAGGGGATAACTATGGCTACACCTTC. It encodes CASSQRGGDNYGYTF. The V and J genes are TRBV27 and TRBJ1-2; TRBD1 might be the D (5 bases). The CDR3 contains 15 residues. Germline CDR1 is MNHEY and CDR2 is SMNVEV (reference sequence). The V gene lost 5 bases and the J gene lost 1 base, with 14 bases spanning the gap.

In this sample, this clonotype is medium-sized. A library prepared for alpha chains yielded this beta chain as an off-target read; its size is of little meaning. The J gene is TRBJ1-5, the V gene TRBV28; no reliable D call. The CDR3 totals 12 residues. CDR1 and CDR2 from the germline V gene are MDHEN and SYDVKM. Trimming took 5 bases from V and 4 from J, leaving 6 bases between them. The CDR3 sequence is CASSVGNQPQHF. The CDR3 DNA reads as TGTGCCAGCAGTGTGGGAAATCAGCCCCAGCATTTT. The variable domain in full, with the rest retrieved from reference TRBV28 and TRBJ1-5, is DVKVTQSSRYLVKRTGEKVFLECVQDMDHENMFWYRQDPGLGLRLIYFSYDVKMKEKGDIPEGYSVSREKKERFSLILESASTNQTSMYLCASSVGNQPQHFGDGTRLSIL.

Regarding this clonotype: A library made for alpha chains picked up this beta chain off target, so its size means little. This sequence joins TRBV12-3 or TRBV12-4 and TRBJ1-5, with 8 bases that match TRBD1. V dropped 6 bases and J dropped 0; count of bases not matched to a gene: 4. The CDR3 is 15 residues long. Written as DNA, the CDR3 is TGTGCCAGCAGCCGGACAGGGCTTAGCAATCAGCCCCAGCATTTT. It translates to CASSRTGLSNQPQHF.

This clonotype appeared many times. Because this beta chain is a stray read in a library intended to capture alpha chains, its abundance should not be given much weight. The chain is built from TRBV28 and TRBJ1-2; tentatively, D is TRBD1 (6 bases). This CDR3 comprises 13 residues. Per germline, CDR1 MDHEN and CDR2 SYDVKM. Between the trimmed V and J ends, which lost 2 bases and 5 bases, there was a span of 9 bases. Written as DNA, the CDR3 is TGTGCCAGCAGTTTAAACAGGGTTTATGGCTACACCTTC. Translating gives CASSLNRVYGYTF.

This clonotype is medium-sized within its sample. Because this beta chain is a stray read in a library intended to capture alpha chains, its abundance should not be given much weight. The chain recombines TRBV12-5 with TRBJ1-5, with D unclear. The CDR3 covers 12 residues. V was clipped by 6 bases and J by 12 bases, with 15 bases between them. The germline V gene has CDR1 LGHNT and CDR2 FRNRAP. CDR3 sequence reads: CASGQTPGLQHF. For the CDR3, the DNA is TGTGCTAGTGGACAAACTCCCGGACTCCAGCATTTT. Combining the CDR3 with reference TRBV12-5 and TRBJ1-5 gives the whole variable domain DARVTQTPRHKVTEMGQEVTMRCQPILGHNTVFWYRQTMMQGLELLAYFRNRAPLDDSGMPKDRFSAEMPDATLATLKIQPSEPRDSAVYFCASGQTPGLQHFGDGTRLSIL.

This clonotype has just a few counts. Since it is a stray read in a library aimed at alpha chains, this beta chain has a size that is not meaningful. The chain joins TRBV24-1 to TRBJ2-3, with 8 nucleotides matching TRBD2. This CDR3 has 16 residues. V shed 3 bases, J shed 3 bases, and the junction held 7 bases outside the gene matches. Germline CDR1 is KGHDR and CDR2 is SFDVKD. The CDR3 loop is CATSDGTRGGTDTQYF. Here the CDR3 DNA reads TGTGCCACCAGTGATGGGACTAGAGGGGGTACAGATACGCAGTATTTT.

About this clonotype: Because the library targeted alpha chains, this beta chain is an off-target read whose size means little. The chain recombines TRBV5-1 with TRBJ2-3, with D possibly being TRBD1 or TRBD2 (5 bases each). The germline CDR1 and CDR2 sequences are SGHRS and YFSETQ. The germline V and J ends were trimmed by 0 bases and 3 bases, with 11 bases remaining between them. The CDR3 loop spans 15 amino acids. The CDR3 DNA follows: TGCGCCAGCAGCTTGGACCAGGGAGAAACAGATACGCAGTATTTT. Amino acid sequence: CASSLDQGETDTQYF.

This clonotype was observed a handful of times. This beta chain is an unintended read in a library built for alpha chains; its size means little. The rearrangement uses TRBV5-6 and TRBJ1-2; D might be TRBD1 (6 bases). Trimming removed 4 bases at V and 4 bases at J, with 14 bases between. The V gene's germline CDR1 is SGHDT and CDR2 YYEEEE. The CDR3 is 14 residues long. This CDR3 reads CASSTDSGFYGYTF. In nucleotides, the CDR3 is TGTGCCAGCAGCACGGACAGTGGCTTCTATGGCTACACCTTC.

Remarks on this clonotype: Since it is a stray read in a library aimed at alpha chains, this beta chain has a size that is not meaningful. This chain joins TRBV7-9 and TRBJ2-3, with D hard to call. Germline-derived CDR1 and CDR2 are SEHNR and FQNEAQ (reference sequence). The CDR3 has 15 residues. V lost 3 bases and J 1 base, leaving 11 bases between the germline ends. This CDR3 reads CASSFESDGTDTQYF. The DNA of the CDR3 is TGTGCCAGCAGCTTCGAGAGTGACGGCACAGATACGCAGTATTTT. Variable domain in full (rest from reference TRBV7-9 and TRBJ2-3): DTGVSQNPRHKITKRGQNVTFRCDPISEHNRLYWYRQTLGQGPEFLTYFQNEAQLEKSRLLSDRFSAERPKGSFSTLEIQRTEQGDSAMYLCASSFESDGTDTQYFGPGTRLTVL.

This clonotype has a count of ten or more. This beta chain lies outside the target of a library built for alpha chains; its clone size means little. The chain joins TRBV7-6 to TRBJ1-1; 7 nucleotides align to TRBD1. In germline, CDR1 is SGHVS, CDR2 FNYEAQ. This CDR3 spans 17 amino acids. Trimming removed 2 bases from V and 4 bases from J; junction bases left unmatched: 13. In DNA, the CDR3 is TGTGCCAGCAGCTTAAGTTTAGGGGGCTTTCAGGGCACTGAAGCTTTCTTT. Its protein is CASSLSLGGFQGTEAFF.

The sample holds many counts of this clonotype. This beta chain is off target for a library built for alpha chains, so its abundance means little. The chain carries TRBV28 and TRBJ1-2; no definite D call. The CDR3 has 16 residues. Germline-derived CDR1 and CDR2 are MDHEN and SYDVKM. The V end was cut by 5 bases, the J end by 2 bases, with 18 bases between. CDR3 sequence reads: CASSPLGLTLNYGYTF. DNA of the CDR3: TGTGCCAGCAGTCCACTCGGACTGACCCTCAACTATGGCTACACCTTC.

This clonotype was counted at least ten times. Since it is a stray read in a library aimed at alpha chains, this beta chain has a size that is not meaningful. This chain uses TRBV30 with TRBJ1-4; D ambiguous. The CDR3 runs to 12 residues. Between the trimmed V and J ends, which lost 2 bases and 8 bases, there was a span of 9 bases. Germline CDR1 GTSNPN, CDR2 SVGIG (reference sequence). CDR3 DNA sequence: TGTGCCTGGAGTCCCCTCGGAGAAAAACTGTTTTTT. Amino acid sequence: CAWSPLGEKLFF.